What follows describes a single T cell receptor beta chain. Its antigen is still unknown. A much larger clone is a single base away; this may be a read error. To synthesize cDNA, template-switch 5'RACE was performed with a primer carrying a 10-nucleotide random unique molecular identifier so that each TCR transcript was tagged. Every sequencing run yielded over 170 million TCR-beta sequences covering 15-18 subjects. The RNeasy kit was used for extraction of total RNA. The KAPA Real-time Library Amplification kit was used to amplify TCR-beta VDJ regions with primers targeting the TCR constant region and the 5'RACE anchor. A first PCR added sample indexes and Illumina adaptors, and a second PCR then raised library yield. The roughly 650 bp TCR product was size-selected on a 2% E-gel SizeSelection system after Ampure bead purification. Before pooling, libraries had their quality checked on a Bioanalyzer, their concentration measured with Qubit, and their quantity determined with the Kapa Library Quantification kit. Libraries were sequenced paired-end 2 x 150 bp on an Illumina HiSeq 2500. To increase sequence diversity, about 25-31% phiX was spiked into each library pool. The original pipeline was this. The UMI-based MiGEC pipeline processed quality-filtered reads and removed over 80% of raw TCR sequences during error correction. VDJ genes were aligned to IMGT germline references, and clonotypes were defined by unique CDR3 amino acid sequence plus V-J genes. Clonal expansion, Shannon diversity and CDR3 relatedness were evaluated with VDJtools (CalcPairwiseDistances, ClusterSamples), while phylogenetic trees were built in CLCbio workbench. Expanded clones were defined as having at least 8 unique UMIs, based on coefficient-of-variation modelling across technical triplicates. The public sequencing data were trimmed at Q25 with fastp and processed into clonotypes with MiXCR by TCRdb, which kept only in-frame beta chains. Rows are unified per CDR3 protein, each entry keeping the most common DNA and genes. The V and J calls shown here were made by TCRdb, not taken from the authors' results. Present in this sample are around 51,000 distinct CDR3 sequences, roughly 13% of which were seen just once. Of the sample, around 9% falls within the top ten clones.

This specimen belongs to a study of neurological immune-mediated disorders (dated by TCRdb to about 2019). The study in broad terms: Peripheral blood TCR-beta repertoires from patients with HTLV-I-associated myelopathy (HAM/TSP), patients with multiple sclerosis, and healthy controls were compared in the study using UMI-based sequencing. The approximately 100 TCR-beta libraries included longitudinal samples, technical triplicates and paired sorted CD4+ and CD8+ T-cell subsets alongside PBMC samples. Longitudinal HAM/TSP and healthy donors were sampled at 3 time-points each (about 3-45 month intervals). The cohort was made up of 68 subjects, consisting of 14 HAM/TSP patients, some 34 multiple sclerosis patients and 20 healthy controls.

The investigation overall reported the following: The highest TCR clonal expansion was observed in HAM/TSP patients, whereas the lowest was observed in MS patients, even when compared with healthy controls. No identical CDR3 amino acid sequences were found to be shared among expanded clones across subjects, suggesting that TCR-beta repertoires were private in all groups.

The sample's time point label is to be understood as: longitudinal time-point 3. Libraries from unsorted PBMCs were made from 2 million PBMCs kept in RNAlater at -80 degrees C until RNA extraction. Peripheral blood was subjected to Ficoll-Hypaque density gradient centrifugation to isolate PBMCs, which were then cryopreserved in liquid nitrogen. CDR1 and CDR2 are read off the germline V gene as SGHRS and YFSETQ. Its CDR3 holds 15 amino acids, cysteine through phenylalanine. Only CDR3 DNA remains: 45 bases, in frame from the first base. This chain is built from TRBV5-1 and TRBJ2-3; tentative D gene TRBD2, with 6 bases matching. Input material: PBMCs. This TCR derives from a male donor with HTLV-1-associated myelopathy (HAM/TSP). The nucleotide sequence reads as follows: TGCGCCAACAGCTTGGTGCCGTCGGGAGTAAGTACGCAGTATTTT. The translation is CANSLVPSGVSTQYF. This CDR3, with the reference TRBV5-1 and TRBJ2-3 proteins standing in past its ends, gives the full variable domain KAGVTQTPRYLIKTRGQQVTLSCSPISGHRSVSWYQQTPGQGLQFLFEYFSETQRNKGNFPGRFSGRQFSNSRSEMNVSTLELGDSALYLCANSLVPSGVSTQYFGPGTRLTVL.